The rows below give T cell receptor beta chains drawn from one sample of a study of identifying expanded T cells in peripheral blood. TCRdb's table, derived via immunoSEQ multiplex PCR, lists solely in-frame clones and lacks some. The profile shows approximately 100,000 clones, around 89% of them singletons. Material: blood. The receptors here all came from a person aged 18 to 70 in good health. CDR3s include the opening cysteine and the closing phenylalanine or tryptophan. The D gene is left open where the match is weak. Part of the rows lack a size; the others show once, few, many or a class for expanded clones.

abundance	d_gene	j_gene	v_gene	CDR3nt	CDR3aa
.	TRBD2	TRBJ2-7	TRBV6-6	TGTGCCAGCAGTTACTGGCTAGCGGGCTACGAGCAGTACTTC	CASSYWLAGYEQYF
.	.	TRBJ1-5	TRBV19	TGTGCCAGTAGTTGGGCGGCCAGGGAAGATCAGCCCCAGCATTTT	CASSWAAREDQPQHF
.	.	TRBJ2-1	TRBV11-2	TGTGCCAGCAGCTTATATGTAGCCCCCTACAATGAGCAGTTCTTC	CASSLYVAPYNEQFF
.	TRBD1	TRBJ2-3	TRBV5-1	TGCGCCAGCAGCCGGGACAGGGGGAGCACAGATACGCAGTATTTT	CASSRDRGSTDTQYF
.	.	TRBJ2-7	TRBV5-6	TGTGCCAGCAGCTTGGGCCCCCTCGAGCAGTACTTC	CASSLGPLEQYF
.	.	TRBJ1-5	TRBV7-9	TGTGCCAGCAGCTTAGGAACAGGACAGAGCAATCAGCCCCAGCATTTT	CASSLGTGQSNQPQHF
.	.	TRBJ1-4	TRBV5-8	TGTGCCAGCAGCCCCTGGCCGCGTGAAAAACTGTTTTTT	CASSPWPREKLFF
.	.	TRBJ2-5	TRBV6-5	TGTGCCAGCAGTTACTCGGCAGCAAGGGAGACCCAGTACTTC	CASSYSAARETQYF
.	.	TRBJ2-7	TRBV11-3	TGTGCCAGCAGCTTAGAAGTCGGGCCAGGCCCTTACGAGCAGTACTTC	CASSLEVGPGPYEQYF
.	TRBD2	TRBJ2-3	TRBV7-8	TGTGCCAGCAGCTTAGCCGCTAGCGGGGGGGGGATTAGCACAGATACGCAGTATTTT	CASSLAASGGGISTDTQYF
.	.	TRBJ1-1	TRBV7-9	TGTGCCAGCAGGTCGGCGGCAGGCTACACTGAAGCTTTCTTT	CASRSAAGYTEAFF
.	TRBD1	TRBJ1-1	TRBV28	TGTGCCAGCAGGGGACAGGGTCTTAACACTGAAGCTTTCTTT	CASRGQGLNTEAFF
.	.	TRBJ1-5	TRBV1	TGCACCAGCAGCCAAGATAGGCAGAGGACGCGTCAGCCCCAGCATTTT	CTSSQDRQRTRQPQHF
.	.	TRBJ1-3	TRBV7-2	TGTGCCAGCAGCTTATTGTCCAGTACGTTATTAGGAAACACCATATATTTT	CASSLLSSTLLGNTIYF
.	.	TRBJ2-2	TRBV14	TGTGCCAGCAGCCAAGATCTTCAGGGAACCACCGGGGAGCTGTTTTTT	CASSQDLQGTTGELFF
.	.	TRBJ2-3	TRBV27	TGTGCCAGCAGTAACCTCGGGGCGGGGGCCACAGATACGCAGTATTTT	CASSNLGAGATDTQYF
.	TRBD1	TRBJ1-6	TRBV12-5	TGTGCTAGTGGTTTGGCCCCGGCAGTCAGGGGGAATTCACCCCTCCACTTT	CASGLAPAVRGNSPLHF
.	.	TRBJ1-2	TRBV19	TGTGCCAGTAGAGTCAGGGGAGGCGGCTACACCTTC	CASRVRGGGYTF
.	.	TRBJ2-7	TRBV27	TGTGCCAGCAGTCCGGGACCTGGGTACTACGAGCAGTACTTC	CASSPGPGYYEQYF
.	TRBD1	TRBJ2-2	TRBV7-8	TGTGCCAGCAGCTTGACAGGGGTAGTAACCGGGGAGCTGTTTTTT	CASSLTGVVTGELFF
.	TRBD1	TRBJ2-6	TRBV5-1	TGCGCCAGCAGCGGAGGGACAGGTAGTCCTGGGGCCAACGTCCTGACTTTC	CASSGGTGSPGANVLTF
.	.	TRBJ1-2	TRBV28	TGTGCCAGCAGTTCAACCGGGAGGGGCGGCTACACCTTC	CASSSTGRGGYTF
.	.	TRBJ1-5	TRBV7-2	TGTGCCAGCAGCTTAGGGTCCTATCAGCCCCAGCATTTT	CASSLGSYQPQHF
once	.	TRBJ2-7	TRBV15	TGTGCCACCAGCAGAGAGTACGGACAGCCCGAGCAGTACTTC	CATSREYGQPEQYF
.	.	TRBJ1-1	TRBV7-2	TGTGCCAGCAGCTACCGGACAGACACTGAAGCTTTCTTT	CASSYRTDTEAFF
.	.	TRBJ2-3	TRBV28	TGTGCCAGCAGTTATCACCCCTCCACAGATACGCAGTATTTT	CASSYHPSTDTQYF
.	TRBD1	TRBJ1-1	TRBV29-1	TGCAGCGTCGGGACAGCGGGAACTGAAGCTTTCTTT	CSVGTAGTEAFF
.	.	TRBJ2-3	TRBV28	TGTGCCAGCAGTTTAGGGACTGGGGGGACAGATACGCAGTATTTT	CASSLGTGGTDTQYF
.	.	TRBJ1-5	TRBV21-1	TGTGCCAGCAGGGGGGGGGCTGATCAGCCCCAGCATTTT	CASRGGADQPQHF
.	.	TRBJ2-7	TRBV19	TGTGCCAGTAGTATCGGGGGAAATTACCGCTCCTACGAGCAGTACTTC	CASSIGGNYRSYEQYF
.	.	TRBJ2-1	TRBV6-5	TGTGCCAGCAGTCTTCTCGGGAATGAGCAGTTCTTC	CASSLLGNEQFF
.	TRBD1	TRBJ1-6	TRBV18	TGTGCCAGCTCCCCCTATACAGCCGACAGGGGAGGCAATTCACCCCTCCACTTT	CASSPYTADRGGNSPLHF
.	.	TRBJ2-1	TRBV27	TGTGCCAGCAGTTTATGGGCGGGATCCTACAATGAGCAGTTCTTC	CASSLWAGSYNEQFF
.	TRBD1	TRBJ1-1	TRBV28	TGTGCCAGCAGGATACAGGGGGCCGGCACTGAAGCTTTCTTT	CASRIQGAGTEAFF
once	TRBD1	TRBJ1-5	TRBV18	TGTGCCAGCTCGAGGGGGCCAGGGGCCAACAATCAGCCCCAGCATTTT	CASSRGPGANNQPQHF
.	TRBD2	TRBJ2-7	TRBV5-1	TGCGCCAGCAGCACAACCCGCGGGGGGCAGTACTTC	CASSTTRGGQYF
.	.	TRBJ2-7	TRBV5-4	TGTGCCAGCAGCTTGGAAGGCGGGTCTCGGTACTTC	CASSLEGGSRYF
.	.	TRBJ1-4	TRBV28	TGTGCCAGCAGGCAGGGACAAAAACTGTTTTTT	CASRQGQKLFF
.	TRBD1	TRBJ1-1	TRBV11-1	TGTGCCAGCAGCTTGGACAGGGACACTGAAGCTTTCTTT	CASSLDRDTEAFF
.	.	TRBJ1-6	TRBV30	TGTGCCTGGGGGGGAGACGGGATCTCCTATAATTCACCCCTCCACTTT	CAWGGDGISYNSPLHF
once	.	TRBJ2-4	TRBV14	TGTGCCAGCAGCCAACACGGGGGAAACATTCAGTACTTC	CASSQHGGNIQYF
.	.	TRBJ2-5	TRBV11-2	TGTGCCAGCAACCACCTCGGGGGAGGCCAAGAGACCCAGTACTTC	CASNHLGGGQETQYF
.	.	TRBJ2-5	TRBV7-2	TGTGCCAGCCTGGAACAAGAGACCCAGTACTTC	CASLEQETQYF
.	TRBD1	TRBJ2-3	TRBV4-3	TGCGCCAGCAGCCCCAACCCGGGACAGAGCACAGATACGCAGTATTTT	CASSPNPGQSTDTQYF
.	.	TRBJ1-3	TRBV7-9	TGTGCCAGCAGCTTAGTGGTCCAACCGTGGGGTAATGGAAACACCATATATTTT	CASSLVVQPWGNGNTIYF
.	.	TRBJ1-3	TRBV4-3	TGCGCCAGCAGCCAAGATCACCTGCGTGGCGGAAACACCATATATTTT	CASSQDHLRGGNTIYF